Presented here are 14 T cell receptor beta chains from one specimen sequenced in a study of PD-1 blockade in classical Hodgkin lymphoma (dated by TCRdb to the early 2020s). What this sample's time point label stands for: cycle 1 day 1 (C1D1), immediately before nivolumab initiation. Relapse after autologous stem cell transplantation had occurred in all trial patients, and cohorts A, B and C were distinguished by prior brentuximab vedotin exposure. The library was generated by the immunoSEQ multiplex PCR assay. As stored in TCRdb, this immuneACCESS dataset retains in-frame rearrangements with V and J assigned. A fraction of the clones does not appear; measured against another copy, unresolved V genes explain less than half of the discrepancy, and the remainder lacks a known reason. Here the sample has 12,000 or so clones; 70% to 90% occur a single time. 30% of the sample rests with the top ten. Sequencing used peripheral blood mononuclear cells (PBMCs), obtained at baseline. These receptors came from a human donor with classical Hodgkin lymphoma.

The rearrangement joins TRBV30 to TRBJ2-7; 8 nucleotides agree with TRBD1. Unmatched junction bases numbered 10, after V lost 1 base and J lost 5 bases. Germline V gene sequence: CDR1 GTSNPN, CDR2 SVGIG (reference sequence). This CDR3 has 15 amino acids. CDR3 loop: CAWSGRGRHGDEQYF. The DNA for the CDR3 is TGTGCCTGGAGTGGCAGGGGGCGGCATGGCGACGAGCAGTACTTC.

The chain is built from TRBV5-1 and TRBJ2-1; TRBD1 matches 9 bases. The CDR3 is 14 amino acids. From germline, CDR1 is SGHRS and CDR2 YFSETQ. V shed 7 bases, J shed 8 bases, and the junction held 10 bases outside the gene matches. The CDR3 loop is CASARTGVGDEQFF. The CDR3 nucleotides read TGCGCCAGCGCGCGGACAGGGGTTGGTGATGAGCAGTTCTTC. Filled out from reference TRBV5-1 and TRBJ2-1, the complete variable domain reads KAGVTQTPRYLIKTRGQQVTLSCSPISGHRSVSWYQQTPGQGLQFLFEYFSETQRNKGNFPGRFSGRQFSNSRSEMNVSTLELGDSALYLCASARTGVGDEQFFGPGTRLTVL.

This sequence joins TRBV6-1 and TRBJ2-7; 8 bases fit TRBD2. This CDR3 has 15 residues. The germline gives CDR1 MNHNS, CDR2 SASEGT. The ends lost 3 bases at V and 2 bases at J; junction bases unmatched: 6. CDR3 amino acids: CASSDPGGATYEQYF. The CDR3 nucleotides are TGTGCCAGCAGTGATCCGGGAGGGGCCACCTACGAGCAGTACTTC.

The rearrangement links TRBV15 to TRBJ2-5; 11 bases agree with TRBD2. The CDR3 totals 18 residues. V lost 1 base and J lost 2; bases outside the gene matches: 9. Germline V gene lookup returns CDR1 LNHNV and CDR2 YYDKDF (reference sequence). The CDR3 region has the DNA TGTGCCACCAGCAGAGCTTTGGGACTAGCGGAGGGACAAGAGACCCAGTACTTC. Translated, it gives CATSRALGLAEGQETQYF.

This CDR3 reads CASRAGGGGYTF. CDR3 in DNA: TGTGCCAGCAGGGCAGGGGGGGGTGGCTACACCTTC. The chain recombines TRBV25-1 with TRBJ1-2; 7 positions agree with TRBD1. Germline V gives CDR1 MGHDK, CDR2 SYGVNS. With 6 bases clipped from V and 7 bases from J, the junction kept 5 bases outside the gene matches. This CDR3 has 12 residues.

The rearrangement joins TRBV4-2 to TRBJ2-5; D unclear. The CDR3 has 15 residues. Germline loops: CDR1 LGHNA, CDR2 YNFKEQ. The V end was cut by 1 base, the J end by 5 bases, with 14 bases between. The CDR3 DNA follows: TGTGCCAGCAGCCAAGTAGTAGGGATGAAGGAGACCCAGTACTTC. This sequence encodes CASSQVVGMKETQYF.

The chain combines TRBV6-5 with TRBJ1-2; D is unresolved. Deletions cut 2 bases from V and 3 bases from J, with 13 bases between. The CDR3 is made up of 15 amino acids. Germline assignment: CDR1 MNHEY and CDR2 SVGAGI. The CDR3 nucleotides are TGTGCCAGCAGTTACCTGGGAGTATCGGACTATGGCTACACCTTC. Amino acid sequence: CASSYLGVSDYGYTF.

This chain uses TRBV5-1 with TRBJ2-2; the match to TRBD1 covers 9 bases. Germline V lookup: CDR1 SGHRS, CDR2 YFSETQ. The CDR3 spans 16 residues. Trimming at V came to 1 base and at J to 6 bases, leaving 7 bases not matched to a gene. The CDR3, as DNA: TGCGCCAGCAGCTTGTTAGGCACAGGGGGCTCCGGGGAGCTGTTTTTT. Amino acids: CASSLLGTGGSGELFF.

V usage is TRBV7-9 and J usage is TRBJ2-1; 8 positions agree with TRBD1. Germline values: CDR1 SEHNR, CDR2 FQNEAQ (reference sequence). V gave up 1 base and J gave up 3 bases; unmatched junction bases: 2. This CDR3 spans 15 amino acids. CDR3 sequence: CASSLGTGYYNEQFF. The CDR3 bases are TGTGCCAGCAGCTTAGGGACAGGGTACTACAATGAGCAGTTCTTC.

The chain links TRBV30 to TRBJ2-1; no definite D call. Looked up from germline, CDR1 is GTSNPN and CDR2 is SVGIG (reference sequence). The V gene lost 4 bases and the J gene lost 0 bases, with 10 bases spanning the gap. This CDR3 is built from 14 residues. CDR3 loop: CAWIRGLSYNEQFF. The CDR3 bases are TGTGCCTGGATCCGCGGCCTCTCCTACAATGAGCAGTTCTTC.

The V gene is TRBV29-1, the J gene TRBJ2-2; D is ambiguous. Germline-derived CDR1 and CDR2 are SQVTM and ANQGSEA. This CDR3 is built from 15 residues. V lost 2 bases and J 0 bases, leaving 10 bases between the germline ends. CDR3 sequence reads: CSVEPATTNTGELFF. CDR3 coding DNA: TGCAGCGTTGAACCTGCTACCACGAACACCGGGGAGCTGTTTTTT.

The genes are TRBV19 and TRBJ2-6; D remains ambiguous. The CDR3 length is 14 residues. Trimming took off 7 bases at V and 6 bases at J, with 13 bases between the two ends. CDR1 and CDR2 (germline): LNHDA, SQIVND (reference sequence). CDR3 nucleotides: TGTGCCAGTACCGTAACCTTTGCGGCCAACGTCCTGACTTTC. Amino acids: CASTVTFAANVLTF.

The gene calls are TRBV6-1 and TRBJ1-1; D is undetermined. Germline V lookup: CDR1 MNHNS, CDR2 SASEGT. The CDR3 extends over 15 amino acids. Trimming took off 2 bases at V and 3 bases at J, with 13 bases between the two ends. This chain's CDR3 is CASSELYAGDTEAFF. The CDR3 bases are TGTGCCAGCAGTGAACTATACGCTGGGGACACTGAAGCTTTCTTT.

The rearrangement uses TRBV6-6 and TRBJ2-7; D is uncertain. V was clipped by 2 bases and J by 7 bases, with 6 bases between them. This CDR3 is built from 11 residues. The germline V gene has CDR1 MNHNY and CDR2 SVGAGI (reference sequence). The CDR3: CASSYDREQYF. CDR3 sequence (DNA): TGTGCCAGCAGTTACGATAGGGAGCAGTACTTC.